A single sample gave rise to the 18 T cell receptor beta chains below, sequenced in a study of response to subunit inactivated influenza vaccine. MiXCR, run by TCRdb on the RT-PCR reads, gives a single entry per CDR3 protein. The sample lists 650,000 or so distinct CDR3 sequences, around 15% occurring once. The sample was PBMCs from blood, taken about 14 days before vaccination. All receptors derive from a man aged 50-60 years who received an inactivated influenza vaccine.

The gene calls are TRBV12-3 or TRBV12-4 and TRBJ2-1; 8 bases are shared with TRBD1. V lost 5 bases to trimming and J lost 6 bases; unmatched junction nucleotides: 9. The CDR3 loop spans 15 amino acids. DNA for the CDR3: TGTGCCAGCAGTCGGACGGGGACAGGACGCAATGAGCAGTTCTTC. This encodes CASSRTGTGRNEQFF.

This clonotype has at least ten counts. The chain recombines TRBV4-1 with TRBJ2-3; D may be TRBD1 (6 bases). The germline V gene has CDR1 MGHRA and CDR2 YSYEKL. The CDR3 spans 13 residues. The germline V and J ends were trimmed by 3 bases and 3 bases, with 7 bases remaining between them. The CDR3: CASSHQGTDTQYF. CDR3 DNA sequence: TGCGCCAGCAGCCATCAGGGGACAGATACGCAGTATTTT.

This clonotype was detected only a few times. The chain uses TRBV6-1 and TRBJ2-7; maybe TRBD2 (6 bases). Germline CDR1 reads MNHNS; CDR2 reads SASEGT. The CDR3 covers 14 residues. V gave up 7 bases and J gave up 6 bases, with 19 bases separating them. The CDR3 bases are TGTGCCAGCACCCCCAAGGAGCTAGCGAGCGAGCAGTACTTC. Residues: CASTPKELASEQYF.

This sequence joins TRBV20-1 and TRBJ2-3; 8 bases line up with TRBD1. Germline V lookup: CDR1 DFQATT, CDR2 SNEGSKA (reference sequence). The CDR3 is 15 residues long. V shed 0 bases, J shed 4 bases, and the junction held 6 bases outside the gene matches. The CDR3 protein is CSARDDRGDPDTQYF. CDR3 in DNA: TGCAGTGCTAGAGATGACAGGGGCGACCCAGATACGCAGTATTTT.

This clonotype was detected many times. The rearrangement uses TRBV29-1 and TRBJ2-3; D might be TRBD2 (6 bases). The germline gives CDR1 SQVTM, CDR2 ANQGSEA. This CDR3 has 13 amino acids. V was clipped by 7 bases and J by 0 bases, with 11 bases between them. CDR3 nucleotides: TGCAGCGGGGCGGGAACTAGCACAGATACGCAGTATTTT. This sequence encodes CSGAGTSTDTQYF.

This clonotype was counted only a few times. The gene calls are TRBV5-1 and TRBJ2-3; D may be TRBD1 or TRBD2 (5 bases each). Germline CDR1 SGHRS, CDR2 YFSETQ. The V gene lost 4 bases and the J gene lost 2 bases, with 17 bases spanning the gap. The CDR3 has 16 residues. CDR3 in amino acids: CASSAGTASYTDTQYF. The DNA of the CDR3 is TGCGCCAGCAGCGCCGGGACGGCCTCATACACAGATACGCAGTATTTT.

This rearrangement joins TRBV4-3 to TRBJ1-1, with D perhaps TRBD1 (5 bases). Germline assignment: CDR1 LGHNA and CDR2 YSLEER. CDR3 size: 14 residues. Trimming removed 4 bases at V and 6 bases at J, with 15 bases between. The CDR3 nucleotides are TGCGCCAGCAGCCCGAATCAGCCGGGGCCTGAAGCTTTCTTT. It encodes CASSPNQPGPEAFF.

This clonotype was found a few times. The chain combines TRBV28 with TRBJ2-7; D is unresolved. The length of the CDR3 is 13 residues. The V end was cut by 1 base, the J end by 8 bases, with 12 bases between. The germline V gene encodes CDR1 MDHEN and CDR2 SYDVKM. The CDR3 DNA reads as TGTGCCAGCAGTTTATCAGCAGTACGCAAGCAGTACTTC. It translates to CASSLSAVRKQYF.

This clonotype was detected a few times. The chain joins TRBV6-4 to TRBJ2-1, with 8 bases fitting TRBD2. CDR1 is MRHNA and CDR2 is SNTAGT in the germline V gene. The V segment lost 5 bases and the J segment 4 bases; nucleotides outside the gene matches: 7. CDR3 length: 15 residues. CDR3 residues: CASSPGGPWYNEQFF. The CDR3 nucleotides are TGTGCCAGCAGTCCGGGAGGGCCTTGGTACAATGAGCAGTTCTTC.

The chain combines TRBV6-2 or TRBV6-3 with TRBJ2-4; 11 bases are a match to TRBD1. The CDR3 has 20 amino acids. The trim removed 2 bases at V and 1 base at J, leaving 13 bases unmatched. CDR1 and CDR2 from the germline V gene are MNHEY and SVGEGT. CDR3 amino acids: CASSYVFRGTGGLAKNIQYF. As DNA, the CDR3 is TGTGCCAGCAGTTACGTGTTTCGGGGGACAGGGGGTCTGGCCAAAAACATTCAGTACTTC.

This clonotype turned up a few times. The chain links TRBV20-1 to TRBJ1-6; 9 bases fit TRBD1. Germline CDR1 DFQATT, CDR2 SNEGSKA (reference sequence). J was trimmed by 10 bases and V by 1 base; bases with no gene match: 8. This CDR3 spans 15 amino acids. Here the CDR3 reads CSARVPGQGRSPLHF. The CDR3, as DNA: TGCAGTGCTAGAGTACCGGGACAGGGTAGATCACCCCTCCACTTT.

This clonotype was recorded at least ten times. The chain couples TRBV6-1 to TRBJ2-7, with 8 positions matching TRBD1. Germline assignment: CDR1 MNHNS and CDR2 SASEGT. This CDR3 has 15 residues. The V and J ends lost 5 bases and 0 bases, in that order; junction bases with no gene match: 6. CDR3 nucleotides: TGTGCCAGCAGTAGGACAGGGTCCCGCTCCTACGAGCAGTACTTC. It specifies CASSRTGSRSYEQYF.

The CDR3 loop reads CASSDSGYRYQQYF. In DNA, the CDR3 is TGTGCCAGCAGCGATAGTGGATACAGGTACCAGCAGTACTTC. This chain links TRBV7-8 with TRBJ2-7; D is perhaps TRBD1 (5 bases). The germline gives CDR1 SGHVS, CDR2 FQNEAQ. The CDR3 length is 14 residues. Deletions cut 5 bases from V and 8 bases from J, with 19 bases between.

There are a few counts of this clonotype. This rearrangement joins TRBV3-1 to TRBJ2-5; possibly TRBD2 for D (5 bases). The length of the CDR3 is 15 residues. With 0 bases removed from V and 4 bases from J, the gap between germline ends came to 12 bases. Germline V gene sequence: CDR1 LGHDT, CDR2 YNNKEL (reference sequence). CDR3 sequence reads: CASSQDLGGVETQYF. In DNA, the CDR3 is TGTGCCAGCAGCCAAGACCTAGGAGGTGTAGAGACCCAGTACTTC.

Here the CDR3 reads CSATTGLNYGYTF. The CDR3 coding sequence is TGCAGTGCGACGACAGGACTTAACTATGGCTACACCTTC. The J gene is TRBJ1-2, the V gene TRBV20-1, with TRBD1 as a possible D gene (6 bases). V was trimmed by 6 bases and J by 1 base, leaving 12 bases between them. The germline V gene has CDR1 DFQATT and CDR2 SNEGSKA (reference sequence). The CDR3 loop spans 13 amino acids.

This clonotype came up a few times. This chain links TRBV20-1 with TRBJ2-1, with D possibly being TRBD1 (5 bases). Per the germline V gene, CDR1 is DFQATT and CDR2 is SNEGSKA (reference sequence). Trimming removed 0 bases at V and 13 bases at J, with 22 bases between. The CDR3 length is 15 residues. CDR3 sequence: CSARDSRQGTGHQFF. The DNA for the CDR3 is TGCAGTGCTAGAGATAGTCGGCAGGGTACAGGACACCAGTTCTTC.

This clonotype was observed a few times. V is TRBV16 and J is TRBJ2-2; 7 bases agree with TRBD1. Trimming cost V 4 bases and J 6 bases; bases outside gene matches: 5. Germline assignment: CDR1 KGHSY and CDR2 FQNENV. The CDR3 length is 14 residues. The CDR3 nucleotides read TGTGCCAGCAGCCCACAGGGGAAGGCCGGGGAGCTGTTTTTT. Protein product: CASSPQGKAGELFF.

The CDR3 coding sequence is TGCGCCAGCAGCCAAGGGCTGGTGCTGAACACTGAAGCTTTCTTT. Residues: CASSQGLVLNTEAFF. This rearrangement joins TRBV4-3 to TRBJ1-1; D is unresolved. Germline CDR1 is LGHNA and CDR2 is YSLEER. Trimming took 1 base from V and 0 from J, leaving 9 bases between them. This CDR3 has 15 residues.